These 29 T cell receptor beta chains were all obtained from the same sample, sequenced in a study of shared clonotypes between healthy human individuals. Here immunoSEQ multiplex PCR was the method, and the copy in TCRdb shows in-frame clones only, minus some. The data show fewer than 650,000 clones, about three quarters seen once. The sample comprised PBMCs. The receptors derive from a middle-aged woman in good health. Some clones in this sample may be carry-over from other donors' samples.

CDR3 amino acids: CSVEALAGEGYYEQYF. As DNA, the CDR3 is TGCAGCGTTGAAGCTTTAGCGGGAGAGGGGTACTACGAGCAGTACTTC. The chain combines TRBV29-1 with TRBJ2-7, with 9 nucleotides matching TRBD2. The germline V gene encodes CDR1 SQVTM and CDR2 ANQGSEA. V lost 1 base to trimming and J lost 3 bases; unmatched junction nucleotides: 10. The CDR3 consists of 16 residues.

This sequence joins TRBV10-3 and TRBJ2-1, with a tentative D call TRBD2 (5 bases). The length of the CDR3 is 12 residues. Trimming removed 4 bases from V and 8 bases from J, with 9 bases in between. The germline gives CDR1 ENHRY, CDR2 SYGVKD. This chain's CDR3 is CAISATKDEQFF. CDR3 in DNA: TGTGCCATCAGTGCGACTAAGGATGAGCAGTTCTTC.

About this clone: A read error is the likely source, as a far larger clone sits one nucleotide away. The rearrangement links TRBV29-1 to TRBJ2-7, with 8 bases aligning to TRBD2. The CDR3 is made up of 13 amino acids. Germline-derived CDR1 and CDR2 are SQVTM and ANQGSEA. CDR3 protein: CSVEVSGTYERYF. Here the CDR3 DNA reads TGCAGCGTTGAAGTTAGCGGGACCTACGAGCGGTACTTC.

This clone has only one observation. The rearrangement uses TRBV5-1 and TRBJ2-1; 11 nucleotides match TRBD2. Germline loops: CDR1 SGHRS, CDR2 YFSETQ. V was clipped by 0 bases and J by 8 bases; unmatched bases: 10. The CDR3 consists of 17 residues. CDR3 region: CASSLAVAGGFFDEQFF. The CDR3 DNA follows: TGCGCCAGCAGCTTGGCGGTAGCGGGAGGGTTTTTCGATGAGCAGTTCTTC.

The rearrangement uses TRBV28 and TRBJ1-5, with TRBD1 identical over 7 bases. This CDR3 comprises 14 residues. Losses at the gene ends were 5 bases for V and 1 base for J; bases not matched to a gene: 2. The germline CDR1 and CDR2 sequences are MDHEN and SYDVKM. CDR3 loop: CASSMDRSNQPQHF. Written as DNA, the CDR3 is TGTGCCAGCAGTATGGACAGGAGCAATCAGCCCCAGCATTTT.

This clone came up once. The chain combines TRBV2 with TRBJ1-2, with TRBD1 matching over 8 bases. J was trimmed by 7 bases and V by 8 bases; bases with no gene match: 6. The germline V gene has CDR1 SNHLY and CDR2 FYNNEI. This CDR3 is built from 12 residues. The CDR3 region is CASETGEGGYTF. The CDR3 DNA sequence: TGTGCCAGCGAGACAGGGGAGGGTGGCTACACCTTC.

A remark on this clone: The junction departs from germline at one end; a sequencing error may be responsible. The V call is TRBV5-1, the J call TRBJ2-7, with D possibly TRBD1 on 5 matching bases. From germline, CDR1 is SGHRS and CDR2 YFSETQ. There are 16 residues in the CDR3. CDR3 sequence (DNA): TGCGCCGGCAGCTTCCATGGGGCAGGTTTATACTACGAGCAGTACTTC. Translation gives CAGSFHGAGLYYEQYF.

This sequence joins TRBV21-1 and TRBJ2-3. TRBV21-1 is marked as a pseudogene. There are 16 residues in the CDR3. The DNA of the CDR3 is TGTGCCAGCAGCAAAGCGTCCCAAGAAGGCCCAGATACGCAGTATTTT. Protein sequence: CASSKASQEGPDTQYF.

The CDR3 protein is CASSLGRGVYGYTF. The CDR3 DNA sequence: TGTGCCAGCAGCTTGGGACGGGGGGTCTATGGCTACACCTTC. This chain links TRBV7-2 with TRBJ1-2; D perhaps matches TRBD1 (5 bases). CDR3 size: 14 residues. V shed 3 bases and J shed 4 bases, with 12 bases lying between them. CDR1 SGHTA and CDR2 FQGNSA come from the germline V gene.

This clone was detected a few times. The CDR3 spells CASSIRTRVEQFF. The DNA of the CDR3 is TGCGCCAGCAGCATACGGACTAGGGTTGAGCAGTTCTTC. V usage is TRBV5-1 and J usage is TRBJ2-1; 7 positions match TRBD2. CDR3 length equals 13 residues. Germline V CDR1 and CDR2: SGHRS, YFSETQ. Trimming removed 4 bases from V and 9 bases from J; junction bases left unmatched: 7.

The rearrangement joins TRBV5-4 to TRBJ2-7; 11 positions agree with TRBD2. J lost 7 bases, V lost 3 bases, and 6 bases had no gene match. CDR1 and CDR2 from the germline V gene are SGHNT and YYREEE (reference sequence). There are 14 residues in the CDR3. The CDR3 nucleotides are TGTGCCAGCAGCTGGACTAGCGGGCGGTCAGAGCAGTACTTC. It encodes CASSWTSGRSEQYF.

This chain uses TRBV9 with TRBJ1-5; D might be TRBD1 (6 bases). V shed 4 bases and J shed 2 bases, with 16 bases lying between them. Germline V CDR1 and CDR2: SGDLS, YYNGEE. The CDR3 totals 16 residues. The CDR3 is CASSPGQGWGNQPQHF. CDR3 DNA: TGTGCCAGCAGCCCAGGGCAGGGGTGGGGCAATCAGCCCCAGCATTTT.

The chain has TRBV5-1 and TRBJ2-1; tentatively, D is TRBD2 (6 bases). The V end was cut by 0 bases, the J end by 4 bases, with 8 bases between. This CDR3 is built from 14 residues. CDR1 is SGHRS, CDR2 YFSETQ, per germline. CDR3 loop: CASSLALAYNEQFF. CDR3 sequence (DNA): TGCGCCAGCAGCTTGGCCCTAGCGTACAATGAGCAGTTCTTC. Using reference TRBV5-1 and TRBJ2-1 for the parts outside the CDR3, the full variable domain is KAGVTQTPRYLIKTRGQQVTLSCSPISGHRSVSWYQQTPGQGLQFLFEYFSETQRNKGNFPGRFSGRQFSNSRSEMNVSTLELGDSALYLCASSLALAYNEQFFGPGTRLTVL.

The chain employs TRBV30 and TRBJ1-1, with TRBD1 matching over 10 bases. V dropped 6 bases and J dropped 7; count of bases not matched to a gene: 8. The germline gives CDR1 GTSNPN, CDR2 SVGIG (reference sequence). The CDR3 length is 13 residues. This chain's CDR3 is CACRDRGRVEAFF. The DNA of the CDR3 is TGTGCCTGTCGGGACAGGGGAAGGGTTGAAGCTTTCTTT. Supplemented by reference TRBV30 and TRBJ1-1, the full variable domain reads SQTIHQWPATLVQPVGSPLSLECTVEGTSNPNLYWYRQAAGRGLQLLFYSVGIGQISSEVPQNLSASRPQDRQFILSSKKLLLSDSGFYLCACRDRGRVEAFFGQGTRLTVV.

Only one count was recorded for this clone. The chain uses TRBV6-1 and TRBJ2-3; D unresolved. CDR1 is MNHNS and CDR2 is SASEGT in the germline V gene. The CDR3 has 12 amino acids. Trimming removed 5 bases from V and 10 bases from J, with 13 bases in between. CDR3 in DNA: TGTGCCAGCAGTCCGGGCGGTGGGGCGCAGTATTTT. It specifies CASSPGGGAQYF.

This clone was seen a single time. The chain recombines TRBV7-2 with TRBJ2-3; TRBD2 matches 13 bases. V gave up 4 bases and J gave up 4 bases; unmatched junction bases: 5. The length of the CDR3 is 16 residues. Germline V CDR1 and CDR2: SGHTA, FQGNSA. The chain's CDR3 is CASSSPTSGRPDTQYF. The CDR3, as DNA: TGTGCCAGCAGCTCCCCGACTAGCGGGAGGCCAGATACGCAGTATTTT.

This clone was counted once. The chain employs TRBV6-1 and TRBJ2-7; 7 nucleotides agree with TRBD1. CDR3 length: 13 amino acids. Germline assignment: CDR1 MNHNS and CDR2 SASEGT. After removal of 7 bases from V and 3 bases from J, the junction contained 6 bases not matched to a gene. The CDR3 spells CASTRDSFYEQYF. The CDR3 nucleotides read TGTGCCAGCACCCGGGACAGTTTCTACGAGCAGTACTTC.

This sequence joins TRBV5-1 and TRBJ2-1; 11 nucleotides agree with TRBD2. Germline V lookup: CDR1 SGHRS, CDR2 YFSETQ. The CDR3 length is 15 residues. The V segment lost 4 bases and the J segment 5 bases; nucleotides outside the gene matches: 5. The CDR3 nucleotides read TGCGCCAGCAGCCGAGGGACTAGCGGTGACAATGAGCAGTTCTTC. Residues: CASSRGTSGDNEQFF.

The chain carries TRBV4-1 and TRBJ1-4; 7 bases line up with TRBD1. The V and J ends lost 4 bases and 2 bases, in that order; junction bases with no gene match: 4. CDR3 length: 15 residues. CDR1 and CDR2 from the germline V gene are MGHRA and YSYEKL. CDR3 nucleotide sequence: TGCGCCAGCAGCCCCCCGGGACAGACTAATGAAAAACTGTTTTTT. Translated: CASSPPGQTNEKLFF.

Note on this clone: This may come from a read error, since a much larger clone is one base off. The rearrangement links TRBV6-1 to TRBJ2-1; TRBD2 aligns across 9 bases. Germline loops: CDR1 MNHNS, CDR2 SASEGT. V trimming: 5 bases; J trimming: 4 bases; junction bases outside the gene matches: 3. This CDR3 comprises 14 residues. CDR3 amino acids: CASSQGLAYNEQFF. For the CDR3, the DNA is TGTGCCAGCAGTCAAGGACTAGCGTACAATGAGCAGTTCTTC.

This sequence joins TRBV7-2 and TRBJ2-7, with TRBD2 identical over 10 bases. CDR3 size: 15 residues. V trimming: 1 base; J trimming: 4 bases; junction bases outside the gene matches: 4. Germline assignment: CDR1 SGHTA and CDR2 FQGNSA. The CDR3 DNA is TGTGCCAGCAGCTTAGGCGGGACTAGCGTATACGAGCAGTACTTC. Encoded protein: CASSLGGTSVYEQYF.

The CDR3 spells CAWSVLAEGGEYF. In DNA, the CDR3 is TGTGCCTGGAGTGTACTAGCGGAGGGAGGAGAATACTTC. The J gene is TRBJ2-4, the V gene TRBV30; 8 bases align to TRBD2. There are 13 residues in the CDR3. Germline CDR1 and CDR2: GTSNPN and SVGIG (reference sequence). Trimming at V came to 0 bases and at J to 16 bases, leaving 11 bases not matched to a gene.

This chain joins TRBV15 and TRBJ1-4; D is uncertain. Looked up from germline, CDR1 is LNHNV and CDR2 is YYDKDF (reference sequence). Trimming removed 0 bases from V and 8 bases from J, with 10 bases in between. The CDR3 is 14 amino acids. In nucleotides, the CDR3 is TGTGCCACCAGCAGAGATGGGGTCGGGGAAAAACTGTTTTTT. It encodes CATSRDGVGEKLFF.

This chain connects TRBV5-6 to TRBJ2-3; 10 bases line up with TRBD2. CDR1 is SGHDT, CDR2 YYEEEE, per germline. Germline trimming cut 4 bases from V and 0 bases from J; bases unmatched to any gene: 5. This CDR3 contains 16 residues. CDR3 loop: CASSRGLAPSTDTQYF. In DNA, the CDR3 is TGTGCCAGCAGCCGGGGACTAGCGCCCAGCACAGATACGCAGTATTTT.

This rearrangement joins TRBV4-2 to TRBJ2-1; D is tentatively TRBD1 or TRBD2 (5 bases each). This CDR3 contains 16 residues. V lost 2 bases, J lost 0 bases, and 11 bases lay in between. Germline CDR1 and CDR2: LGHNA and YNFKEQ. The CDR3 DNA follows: TGTGCCAGCAGCCAACGGGGCACGAGCTCCTACAATGAGCAGTTCTTC. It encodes CASSQRGTSSYNEQFF.

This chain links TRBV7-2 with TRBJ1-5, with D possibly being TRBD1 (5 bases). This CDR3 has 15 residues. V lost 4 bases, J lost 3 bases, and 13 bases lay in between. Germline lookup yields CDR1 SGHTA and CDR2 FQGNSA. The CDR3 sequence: CASSSDSLDNQPQHF. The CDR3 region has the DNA TGTGCCAGCAGCTCCGACAGCCTCGACAATCAGCCCCAGCATTTT. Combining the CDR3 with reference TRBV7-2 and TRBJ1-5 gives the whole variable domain GAGVSQSPSNKVTEKGKDVELRCDPISGHTALYWYRQSLGQGLEFLIYFQGNSAPDKSGLPSDRFSAERTGGSVSTLTIQRTQQEDSAVYLCASSSDSLDNQPQHFGDGTRLSIL.

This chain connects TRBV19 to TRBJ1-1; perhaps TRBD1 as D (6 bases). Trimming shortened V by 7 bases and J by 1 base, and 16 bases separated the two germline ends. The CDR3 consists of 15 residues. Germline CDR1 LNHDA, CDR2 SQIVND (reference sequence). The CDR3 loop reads CASTPGHLENTEAFF. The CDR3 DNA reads TGTGCCAGTACTCCGGGACACCTAGAGAACACTGAAGCTTTCTTT.

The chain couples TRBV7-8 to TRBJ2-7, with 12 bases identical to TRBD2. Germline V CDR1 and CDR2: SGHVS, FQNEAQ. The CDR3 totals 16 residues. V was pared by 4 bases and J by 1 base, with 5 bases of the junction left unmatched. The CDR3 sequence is CASSSGLAGPSYEQYF. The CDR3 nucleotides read TGTGCCAGCAGCTCGGGACTAGCGGGCCCATCCTACGAGCAGTACTTC.

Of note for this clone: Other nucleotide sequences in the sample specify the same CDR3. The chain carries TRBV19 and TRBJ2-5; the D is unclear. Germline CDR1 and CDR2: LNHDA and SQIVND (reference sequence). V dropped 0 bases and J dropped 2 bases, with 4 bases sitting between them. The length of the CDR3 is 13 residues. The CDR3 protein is CASSIDKQETQYF. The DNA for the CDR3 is TGTGCCAGTAGTATAGACAAGCAAGAGACCCAGTACTTC.